The following is a T cell receptor beta chain sequence with its context. The clone's antigen remains unknown. No base quality values were provided; no much bigger clone lies one nucleotide off. Between the V and J ends, shortened by 0 bases and 6 bases respectively, the junction contains 16 bases. From its cysteine to its phenylalanine, the CDR3 spans 16 amino acids. Only CDR3 DNA is held: 48 bases, read in frame from base 1. CDR1 and CDR2 are read off the germline V gene as LGHNA and YSLEER. Sequencing was carried out with an Illumina NovaSeq 6000. Using 5'RACE with constant-segment primers, TCRalpha and TCRbeta cDNA libraries were constructed, with sample barcodes and unique molecular identifiers added in the process. Trizol reagent was used to extract RNA from every sample. Amplification of the libraries took two PCR steps, and the second step added a second sample barcode plus Illumina TruSeq adapters. Sequencing of the libraries was done on an Illumina NovaSeq, producing 2 x 150 bp paired-end reads. The paper's data handling went like this. Reads were demultiplexed and collapsed into UMI-guided consensus sequences with migec v1.2.7. With mixcr v2.1.11, UMI consensuses were aligned to TRA and TRB V and J templates and assembled into clonotypes. A clonotype was counted as expanded or contracted only if both edgeR and NoisET called the change significant, with noise models trained on biological replicates. For edgeR calls, the thresholds were a false discovery rate-adjusted p below 0.01 and a log2 fold-change of 1. As an exploratory analysis of dynamics, max-normalized trajectories of the 1000 most abundant clonotypes were examined with PCA combined with hierarchical clustering. Separately sequenced CD4+ and CD8+ repertoires were used to assign a CD4 or CD8 phenotype to each responding clone. TCRdb applied fastp at Q25 and MiXCR to the public reads, then kept only in-frame beta chains. Each entry is one CDR3 protein sequence, shown with its most common DNA and genes. TCRdb, not the authors, supplied the V and J calls. Present in this sample are roughly 170,000 distinct CDR3 sequences, roughly 20% of which were seen just once. The ten largest clones add up to roughly 3.8% of the sample.

This specimen comes from a study of T-cell memory formation after mild COVID-19 listed by TCRdb under 2021. A note on the overall study: TCR sequence clusters from the two donors were largely donor specific. In a couple of donors, T-cell clones that expanded and contracted after mild COVID-19 were tracked by sequencing TCRalpha and TCRbeta repertoires over time. The cohort comprised two young, previously healthy adult volunteers, one female and one male. The full study reports these points: The study included only a couple of mild cases, and larger cohorts that include severe cases with pre-infection samples were judged to be necessary. Whether the second-wave clones peaking on day 37 were SARS-CoV-2 specific was not confirmed. The detection of some responding clones in pre-infection memory suggests that pre-existing cross-reactive memory T cells joined the SARS-CoV-2 response. From day 15 to 85, contracting clones showed balanced CD4/CD8 phenotypes, whereas a second wave of clones that expanded from day 15 to 37 leaned towards CD4+. Contracting CD4+ clones were located mainly in the CM and EM memory subsets, whereas CD8+ clones were found to be enriched in EMRA.

Ficoll-Paque density gradient centrifugation was the method used to isolate PBMCs. The sequencing input was PBMCs or a T cell subset sorted from them (not recorded which). This clonotype originated in a man aged 18 to 29 who had mild COVID-19 (a few samples of this study predate the infection). The sample titles of this study are shuffled in the database, so cell type and time point are left out; the donor was told from shared clones. The V gene is TRBV4-3 and the J gene is TRBJ2-3, with the D gene not clear enough to name. The nucleotide sequence is TGCGCCAGCAGCCAAGATAGTAGACCCGCTATGGATACGCAGTATTTT. It codes for CASSQDSRPAMDTQYF.